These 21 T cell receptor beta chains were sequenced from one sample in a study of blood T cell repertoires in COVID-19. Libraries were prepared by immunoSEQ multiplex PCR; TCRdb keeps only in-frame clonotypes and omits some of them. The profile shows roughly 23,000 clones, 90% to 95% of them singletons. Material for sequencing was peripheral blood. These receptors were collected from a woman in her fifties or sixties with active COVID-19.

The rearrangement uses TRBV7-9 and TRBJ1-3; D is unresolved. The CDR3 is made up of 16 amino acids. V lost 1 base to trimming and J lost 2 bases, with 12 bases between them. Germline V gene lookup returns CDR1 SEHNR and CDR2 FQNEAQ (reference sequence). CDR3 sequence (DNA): TGTGCCAGCAGCTTAGAGGGTGGAGGTCCTGGAAACACCATATATTTT. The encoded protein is CASSLEGGGPGNTIYF.

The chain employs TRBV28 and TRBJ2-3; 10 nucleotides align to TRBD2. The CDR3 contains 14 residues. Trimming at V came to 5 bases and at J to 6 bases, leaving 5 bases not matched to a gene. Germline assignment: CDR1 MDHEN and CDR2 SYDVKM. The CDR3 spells CASSSGGASDTQYF. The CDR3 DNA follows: TGTGCCAGCAGTAGCGGGGGGGCCTCGGATACGCAGTATTTT.

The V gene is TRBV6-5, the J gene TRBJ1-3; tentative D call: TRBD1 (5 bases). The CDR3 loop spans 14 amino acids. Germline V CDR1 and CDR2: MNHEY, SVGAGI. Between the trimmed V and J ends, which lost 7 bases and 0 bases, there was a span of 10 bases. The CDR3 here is CASTGGDSGNTIYF. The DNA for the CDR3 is TGTGCCAGCACCGGGGGAGACTCTGGAAACACCATATATTTT.

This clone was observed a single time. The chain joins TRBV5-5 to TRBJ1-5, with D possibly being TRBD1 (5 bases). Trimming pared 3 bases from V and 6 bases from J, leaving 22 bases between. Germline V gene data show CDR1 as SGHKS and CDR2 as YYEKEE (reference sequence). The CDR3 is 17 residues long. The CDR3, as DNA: TGTGCCAGCAGCTCGGGGTGGGGGGATTTGCCAAGTCAGCCCCAGCATTTT. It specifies CASSSGWGDLPSQPQHF.

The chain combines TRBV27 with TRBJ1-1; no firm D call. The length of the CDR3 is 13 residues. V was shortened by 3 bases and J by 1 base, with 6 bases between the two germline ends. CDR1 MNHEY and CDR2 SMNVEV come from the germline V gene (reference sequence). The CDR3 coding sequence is TGTGCCAGCAGTTTCTCGGGGAACACTGAAGCTTTCTTT. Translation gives CASSFSGNTEAFF.

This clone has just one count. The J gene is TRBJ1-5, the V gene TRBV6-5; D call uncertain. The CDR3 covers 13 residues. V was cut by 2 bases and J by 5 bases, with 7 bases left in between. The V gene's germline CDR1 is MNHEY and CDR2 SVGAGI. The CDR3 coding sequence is TGTGCCAGCAGTTACGACGAGGATCAGCCCCAGCATTTT. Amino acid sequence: CASSYDEDQPQHF.

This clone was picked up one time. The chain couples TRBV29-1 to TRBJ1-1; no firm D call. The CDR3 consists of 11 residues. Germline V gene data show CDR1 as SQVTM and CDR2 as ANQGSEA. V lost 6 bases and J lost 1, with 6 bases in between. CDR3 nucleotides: TGCAGCGTCTCACAGAACACTGAAGCTTTCTTT. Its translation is CSVSQNTEAFF.

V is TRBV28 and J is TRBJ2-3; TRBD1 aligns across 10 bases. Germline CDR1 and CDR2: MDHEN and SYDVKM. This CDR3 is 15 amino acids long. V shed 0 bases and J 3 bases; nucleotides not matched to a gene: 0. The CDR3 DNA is TGTGCCAGCAGTTTATGGGGACAGGGGACAGATACGCAGTATTTT. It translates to CASSLWGQGTDTQYF.

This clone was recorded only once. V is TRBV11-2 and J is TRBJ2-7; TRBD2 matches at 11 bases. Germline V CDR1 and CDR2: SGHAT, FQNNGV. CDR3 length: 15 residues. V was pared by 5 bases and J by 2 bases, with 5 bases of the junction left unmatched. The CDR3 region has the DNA TGTGCCAGCAGCCCAATTAGCGGGAGGGCCTACGAGCAGTACTTC. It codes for CASSPISGRAYEQYF.

CDR3 coding DNA: TGTGCCAGCTCACCTTTTGAGGCAGGGCAGGCTGAAAAACTGTTTTTT. It yields the protein CASSPFEAGQAEKLFF. V is TRBV18 and J is TRBJ1-4, with a possible D match to TRBD1 (5 bases). The CDR3 is 16 residues long. CDR1 and CDR2 (germline): KGHSH, LQKENI. V dropped 3 bases and J dropped 7 bases, with 18 bases sitting between them. Supplemented by reference TRBV18 and TRBJ1-4, the full variable domain reads NAGVMQNPRHLVRRRGQEARLRCSPMKGHSHVYWYRQLPEEGLKFMVYLQKENIIDESGMPKERFSAEFPKEGPSILRIQQVVRGDSAAYFCASSPFEAGQAEKLFFGSGTQLSVL.

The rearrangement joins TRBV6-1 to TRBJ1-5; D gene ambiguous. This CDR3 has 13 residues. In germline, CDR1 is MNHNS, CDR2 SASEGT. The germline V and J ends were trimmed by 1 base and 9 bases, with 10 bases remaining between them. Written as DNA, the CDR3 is TGTGCCAGCAGTGAAGTGGGAGCGGGGCCCCAGCATTTT. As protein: CASSEVGAGPQHF.

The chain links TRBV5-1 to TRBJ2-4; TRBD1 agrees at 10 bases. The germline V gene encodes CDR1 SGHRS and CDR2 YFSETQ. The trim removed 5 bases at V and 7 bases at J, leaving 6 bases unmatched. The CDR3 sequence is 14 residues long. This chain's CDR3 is CASSYGQGENIQYF. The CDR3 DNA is TGCGCCAGCAGTTATGGACAGGGGGAGAACATTCAGTACTTC.

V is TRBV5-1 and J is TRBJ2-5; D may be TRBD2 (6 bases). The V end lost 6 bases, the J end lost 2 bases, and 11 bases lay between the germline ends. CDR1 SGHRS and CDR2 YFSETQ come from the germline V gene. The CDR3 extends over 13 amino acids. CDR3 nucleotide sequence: TGCGCCAGCAAGATCGGGGGACAAGAGACCCAGTACTTC. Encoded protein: CASKIGGQETQYF.

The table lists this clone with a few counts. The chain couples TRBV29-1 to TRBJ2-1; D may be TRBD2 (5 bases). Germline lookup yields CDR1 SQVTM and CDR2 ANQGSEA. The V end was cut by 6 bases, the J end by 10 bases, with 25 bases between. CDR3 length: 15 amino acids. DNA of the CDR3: TGCAGCGTAGTAACCGCTCTAGCAGGCTCGAAGGAGCAGTTCTTC. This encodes CSVVTALAGSKEQFF.

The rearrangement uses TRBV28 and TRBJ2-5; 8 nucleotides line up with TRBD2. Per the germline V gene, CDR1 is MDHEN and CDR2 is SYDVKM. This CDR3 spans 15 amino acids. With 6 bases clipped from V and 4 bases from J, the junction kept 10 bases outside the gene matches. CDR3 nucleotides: TGTGCCAGCAGATCCAACCCGGGGGGGCGAGAGACCCAGTACTTC. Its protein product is CASRSNPGGRETQYF. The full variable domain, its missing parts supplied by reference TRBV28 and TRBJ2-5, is DVKVTQSSRYLVKRTGEKVFLECVQDMDHENMFWYRQDPGLGLRLIYFSYDVKMKEKGDIPEGYSVSREKKERFSLILESASTNQTSMYLCASRSNPGGRETQYFGPGTRLLVL.

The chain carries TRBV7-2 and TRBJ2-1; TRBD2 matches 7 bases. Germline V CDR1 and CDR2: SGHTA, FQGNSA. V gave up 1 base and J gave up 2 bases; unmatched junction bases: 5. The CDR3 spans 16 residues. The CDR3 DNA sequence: TGTGCCAGCAGCTTAGATCTGGCGGGGGCCTACAATGAGCAGTTCTTC. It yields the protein CASSLDLAGAYNEQFF.

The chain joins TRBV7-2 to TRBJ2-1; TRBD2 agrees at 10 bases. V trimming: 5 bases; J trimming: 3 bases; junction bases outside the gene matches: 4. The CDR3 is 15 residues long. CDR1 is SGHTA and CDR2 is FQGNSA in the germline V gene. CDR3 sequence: CASSGGLAFYNEQFF. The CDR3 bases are TGTGCCAGCAGCGGGGGACTAGCGTTCTACAATGAGCAGTTCTTC.

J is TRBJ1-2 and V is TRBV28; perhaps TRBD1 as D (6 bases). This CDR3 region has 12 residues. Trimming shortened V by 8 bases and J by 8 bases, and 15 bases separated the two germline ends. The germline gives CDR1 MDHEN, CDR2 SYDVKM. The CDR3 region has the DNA TGTGCCAGCGGGAGAACAGGGCGAGGCTACACCTTC. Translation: CASGRTGRGYTF.

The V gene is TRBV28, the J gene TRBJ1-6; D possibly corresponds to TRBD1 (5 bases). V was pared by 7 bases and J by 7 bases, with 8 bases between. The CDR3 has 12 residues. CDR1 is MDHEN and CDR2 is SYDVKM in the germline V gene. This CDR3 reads CASTRANSPLHF. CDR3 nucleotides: TGTGCCAGCACCAGGGCGAATTCACCCCTCCACTTT.

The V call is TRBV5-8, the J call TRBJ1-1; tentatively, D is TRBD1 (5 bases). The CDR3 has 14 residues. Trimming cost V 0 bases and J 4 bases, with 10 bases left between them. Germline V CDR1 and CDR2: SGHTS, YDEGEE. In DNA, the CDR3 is TGTGCCAGCAGCTTGGAGGGGAGGCTCACTGAAGCTTTCTTT. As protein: CASSLEGRLTEAFF.

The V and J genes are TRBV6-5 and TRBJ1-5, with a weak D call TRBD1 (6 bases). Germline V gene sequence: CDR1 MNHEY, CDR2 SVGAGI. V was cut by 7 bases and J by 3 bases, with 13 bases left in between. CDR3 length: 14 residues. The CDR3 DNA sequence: TGTGCCAGCACAACGACAGGAGTCAATCAGCCCCAGCATTTT. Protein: CASTTTGVNQPQHF.